This T cell receptor beta chain was retrieved from a study of T cells in Graves' hyperthyroidism and ophthalmopathy. Study results and caveats: Ophthalmopathy was told apart from stable hyperthyroidism by a 13 V-J model. The model foresaw ophthalmopathy a median around 6.8 months prior to onset. Most clonotypes expanded in the thyroid (above 0.001) were also present in blood.

It was RNA transcripts that yielded the amplified TCR beta CDR3 regions. The primer set for the first-round RT-PCR of the TCR CDR3 was HTBI. Using its own MiXCR run on the multiplex PCR reads, TCRdb lists one record per CDR3 protein. The repertoire holds about 420,000 distinct CDR3 sequences, with approximately 13% as singletons. This CDR3 contains 17 residues. The V segment lost 3 bases and the J segment 0 bases; nucleotides outside the gene matches: 9. This clonotype was seen at least ten times. The target antigen is unknown. Sample: blood. The chain combines TRBV12-3 or TRBV12-4 with TRBJ2-7; 9 nucleotides agree with TRBD2. This sequence originates from a woman under 30 with Graves' hyperthyroidism. In DNA, the CDR3 is TGTGCCAGCAGTTTGTCCCGGCTAGCGGGGCTCTCCTACGAGCAGTACTTC. It yields the protein CASSLSRLAGLSYEQYF.